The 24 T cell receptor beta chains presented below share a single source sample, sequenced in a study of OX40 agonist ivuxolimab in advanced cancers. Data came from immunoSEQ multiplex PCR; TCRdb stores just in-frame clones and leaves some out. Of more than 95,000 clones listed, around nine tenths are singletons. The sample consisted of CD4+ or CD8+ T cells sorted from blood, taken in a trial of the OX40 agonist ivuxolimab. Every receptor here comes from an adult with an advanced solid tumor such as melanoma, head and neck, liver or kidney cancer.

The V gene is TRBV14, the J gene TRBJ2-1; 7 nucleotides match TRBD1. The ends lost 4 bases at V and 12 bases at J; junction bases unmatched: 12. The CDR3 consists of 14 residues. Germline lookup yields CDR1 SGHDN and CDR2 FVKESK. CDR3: CASSRARDSSSQFF. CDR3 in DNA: TGTGCCAGCAGCCGAGCCCGGGACAGCTCCTCGCAGTTCTTC.

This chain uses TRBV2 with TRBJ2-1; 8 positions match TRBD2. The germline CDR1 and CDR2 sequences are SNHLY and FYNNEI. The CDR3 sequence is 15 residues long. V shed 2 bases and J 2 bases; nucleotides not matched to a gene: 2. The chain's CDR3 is CASSESGGPYNEQFF. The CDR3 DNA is TGTGCCAGCAGTGAATCGGGAGGGCCCTACAATGAGCAGTTCTTC.

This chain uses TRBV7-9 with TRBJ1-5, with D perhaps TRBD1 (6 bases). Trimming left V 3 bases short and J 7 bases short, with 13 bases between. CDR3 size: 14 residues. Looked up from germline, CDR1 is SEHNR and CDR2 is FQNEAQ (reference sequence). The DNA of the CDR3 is TGTGCCAGCAGCTTTTCGGGGGGCGGACAGCCCCAGCATTTT. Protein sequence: CASSFSGGGQPQHF.

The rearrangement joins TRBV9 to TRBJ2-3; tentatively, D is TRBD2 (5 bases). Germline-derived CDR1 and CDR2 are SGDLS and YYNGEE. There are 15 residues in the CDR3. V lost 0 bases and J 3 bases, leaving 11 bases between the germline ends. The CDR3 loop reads CASSVDPRGTDTQYF. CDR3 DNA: TGTGCCAGCAGCGTAGACCCCCGCGGGACAGATACGCAGTATTTT.

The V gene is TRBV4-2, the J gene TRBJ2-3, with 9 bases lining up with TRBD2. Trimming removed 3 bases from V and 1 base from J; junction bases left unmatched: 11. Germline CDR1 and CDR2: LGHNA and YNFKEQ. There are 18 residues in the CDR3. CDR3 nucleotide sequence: TGTGCCAGCAGCCAGGGTAGCGGGAGTTCAAAACGCACAGATACGCAGTATTTT. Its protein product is CASSQGSGSSKRTDTQYF.

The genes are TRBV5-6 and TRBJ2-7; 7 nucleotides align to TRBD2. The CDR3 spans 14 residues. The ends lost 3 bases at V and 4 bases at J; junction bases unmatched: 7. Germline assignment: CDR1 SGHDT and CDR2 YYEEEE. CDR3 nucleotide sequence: TGTGCCAGCAGCTGGGGAGGGCCGGGGTACGAGCAGTACTTC. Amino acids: CASSWGGPGYEQYF. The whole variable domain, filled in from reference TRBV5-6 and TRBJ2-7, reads DAGVTQSPTHLIKTRGQQVTLRCSPKSGHDTVSWYQQALGQGPQFIFQYYEEEERQRGNFPDRFSGHQFPNYSSELNVNALLLGDSALYLCASSWGGPGYEQYFGPGTRLTVT.

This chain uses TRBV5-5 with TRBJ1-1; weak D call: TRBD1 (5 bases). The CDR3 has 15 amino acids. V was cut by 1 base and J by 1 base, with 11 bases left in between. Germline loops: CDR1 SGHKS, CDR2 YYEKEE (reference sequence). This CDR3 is CASSLTPGRNTEAFF. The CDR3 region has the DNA TGTGCCAGCAGCTTGACTCCGGGGCGGAACACTGAAGCTTTCTTT.

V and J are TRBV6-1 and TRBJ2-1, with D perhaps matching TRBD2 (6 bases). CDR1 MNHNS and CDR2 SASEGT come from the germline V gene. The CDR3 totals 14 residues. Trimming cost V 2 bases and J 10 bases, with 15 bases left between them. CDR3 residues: CASSERGLTGEQFF. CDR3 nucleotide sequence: TGTGCCAGCAGTGAAAGGGGACTCACGGGCGAGCAGTTCTTC.

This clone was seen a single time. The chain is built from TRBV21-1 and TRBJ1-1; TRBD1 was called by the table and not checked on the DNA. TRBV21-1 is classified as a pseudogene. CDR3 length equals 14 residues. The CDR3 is CASSKKGGGTEAFF. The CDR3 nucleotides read TGTGCCAGCAGCAAAAAAGGGGGCGGGACTGAAGCTTTCTTT.

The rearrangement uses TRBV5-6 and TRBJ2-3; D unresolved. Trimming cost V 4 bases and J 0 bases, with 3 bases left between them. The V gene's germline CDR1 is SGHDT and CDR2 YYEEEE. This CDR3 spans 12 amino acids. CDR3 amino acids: CASSPSTDTQYF. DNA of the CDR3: TGTGCCAGCAGCCCTAGCACAGATACGCAGTATTTT. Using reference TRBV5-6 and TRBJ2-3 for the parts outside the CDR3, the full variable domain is DAGVTQSPTHLIKTRGQQVTLRCSPKSGHDTVSWYQQALGQGPQFIFQYYEEEERQRGNFPDRFSGHQFPNYSSELNVNALLLGDSALYLCASSPSTDTQYFGPGTRLTVL.

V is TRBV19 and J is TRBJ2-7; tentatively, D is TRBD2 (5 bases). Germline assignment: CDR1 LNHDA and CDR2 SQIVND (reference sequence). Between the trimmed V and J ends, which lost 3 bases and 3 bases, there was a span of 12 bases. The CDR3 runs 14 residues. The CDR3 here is CASSIAGSRYEQYF. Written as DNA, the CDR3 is TGTGCCAGTAGTATTGCGGGCTCCCGCTACGAGCAGTACTTC.

The CDR3 loop reads CASSLGTGAGRAETQYF. The CDR3 DNA reads as TGTGCCAGCAGCTTAGGGACAGGGGCTGGCCGGGCTGAGACCCAGTACTTC. This chain links TRBV7-2 with TRBJ2-5; 9 bases are shared with TRBD1. The CDR3 has 17 residues. CDR1 and CDR2 from the germline V gene are SGHTA and FQGNSA. V dropped 1 base and J dropped 5; count of bases not matched to a gene: 11.

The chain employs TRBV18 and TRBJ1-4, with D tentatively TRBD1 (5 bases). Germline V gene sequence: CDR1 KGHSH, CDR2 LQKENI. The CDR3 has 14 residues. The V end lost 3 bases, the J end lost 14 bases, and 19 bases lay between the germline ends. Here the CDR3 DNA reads TGTGCCAGCTCACCGGGCGGGACGGACCCAAGGCTGTTTTTT. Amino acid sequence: CASSPGGTDPRLFF. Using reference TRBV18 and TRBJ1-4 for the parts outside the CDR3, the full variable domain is NAGVMQNPRHLVRRRGQEARLRCSPMKGHSHVYWYRQLPEEGLKFMVYLQKENIIDESGMPKERFSAEFPKEGPSILRIQQVVRGDSAAYFCASSPGGTDPRLFFGSGTQLSVL.

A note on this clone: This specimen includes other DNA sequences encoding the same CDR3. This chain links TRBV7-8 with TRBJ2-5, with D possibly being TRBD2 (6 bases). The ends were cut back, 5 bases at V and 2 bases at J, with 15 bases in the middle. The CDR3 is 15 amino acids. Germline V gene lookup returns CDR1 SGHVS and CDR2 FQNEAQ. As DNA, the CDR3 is TGTGCCAGCAGCCCGCCCGGTAGCGGACAAGAGACCCAGTACTTC. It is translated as CASSPPGSGQETQYF.

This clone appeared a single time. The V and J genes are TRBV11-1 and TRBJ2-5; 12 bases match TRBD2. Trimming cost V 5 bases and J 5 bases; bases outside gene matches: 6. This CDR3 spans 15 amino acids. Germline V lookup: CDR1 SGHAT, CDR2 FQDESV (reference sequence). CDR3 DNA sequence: TGTGCCAGCAGCCCGACTAGCGGGAGTTCGGAGACCCAGTACTTC. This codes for CASSPTSGSSETQYF.

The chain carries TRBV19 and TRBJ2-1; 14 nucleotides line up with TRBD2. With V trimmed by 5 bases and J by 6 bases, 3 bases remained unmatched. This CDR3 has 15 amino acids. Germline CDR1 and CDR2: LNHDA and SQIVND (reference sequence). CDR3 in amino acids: CASSPGTSGSNEQFF. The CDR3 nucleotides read TGTGCCAGTAGTCCAGGGACTAGCGGGAGCAATGAGCAGTTCTTC.

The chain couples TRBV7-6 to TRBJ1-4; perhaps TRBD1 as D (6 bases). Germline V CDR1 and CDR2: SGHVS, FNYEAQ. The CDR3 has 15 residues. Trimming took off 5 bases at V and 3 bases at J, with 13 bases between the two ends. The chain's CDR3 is CASSRRTVSNEKLFF. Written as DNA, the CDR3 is TGTGCCAGCAGCAGGCGGACAGTCTCTAATGAAAAACTGTTTTTT.

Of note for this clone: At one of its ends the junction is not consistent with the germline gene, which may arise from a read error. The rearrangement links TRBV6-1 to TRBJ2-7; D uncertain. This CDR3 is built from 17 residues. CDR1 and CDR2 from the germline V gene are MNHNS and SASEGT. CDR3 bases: TGTGCCAGCAGCGAAGGTTGGGCAGTGGGCGGAACCTACGAGCAGTACTTC. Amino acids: CASSEGWAVGGTYEQYF.

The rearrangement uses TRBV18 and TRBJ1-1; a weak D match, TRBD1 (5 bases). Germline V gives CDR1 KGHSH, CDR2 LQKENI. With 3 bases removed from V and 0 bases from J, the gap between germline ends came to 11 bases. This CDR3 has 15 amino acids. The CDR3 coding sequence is TGTGCCAGCTCACCTCGGGGGACGGTGAACACTGAAGCTTTCTTT. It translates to CASSPRGTVNTEAFF.

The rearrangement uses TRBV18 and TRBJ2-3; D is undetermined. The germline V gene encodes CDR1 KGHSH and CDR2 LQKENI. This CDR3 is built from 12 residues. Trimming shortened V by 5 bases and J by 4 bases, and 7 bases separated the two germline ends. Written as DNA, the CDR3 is TGTGCCAGCTCAGCCAGTTCAGATACGCAGTATTTT. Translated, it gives CASSASSDTQYF.

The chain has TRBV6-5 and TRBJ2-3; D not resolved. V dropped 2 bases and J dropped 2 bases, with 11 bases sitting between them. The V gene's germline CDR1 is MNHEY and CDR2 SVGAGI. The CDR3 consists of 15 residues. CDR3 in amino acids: CASSYRQSTTDTQYF. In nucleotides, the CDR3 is TGTGCCAGCAGTTACAGGCAGAGCACCACAGATACGCAGTATTTT.

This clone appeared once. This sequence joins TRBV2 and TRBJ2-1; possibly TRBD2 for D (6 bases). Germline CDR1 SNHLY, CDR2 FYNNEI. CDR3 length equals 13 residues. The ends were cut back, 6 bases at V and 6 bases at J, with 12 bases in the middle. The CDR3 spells CASREGTPNEQFF. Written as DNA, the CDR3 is TGTGCCAGCAGGGAGGGGACTCCCAATGAGCAGTTCTTC.

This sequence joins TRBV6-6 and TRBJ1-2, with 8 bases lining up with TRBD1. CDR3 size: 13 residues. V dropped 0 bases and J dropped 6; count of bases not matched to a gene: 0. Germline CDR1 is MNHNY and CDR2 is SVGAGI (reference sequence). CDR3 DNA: TGTGCCAGCAGTTACTCGGACAGGGATGGCTACACCTTC. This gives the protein CASSYSDRDGYTF.

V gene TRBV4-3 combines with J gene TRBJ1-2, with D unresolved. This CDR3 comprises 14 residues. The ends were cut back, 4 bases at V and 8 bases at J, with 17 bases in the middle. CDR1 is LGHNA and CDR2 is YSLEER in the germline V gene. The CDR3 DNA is TGCGCCAGCAGCCGAATCCCCCCACGTAGCGGCTACACCTTC. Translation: CASSRIPPRSGYTF.